These T cell receptor beta chains were read from a single sample in a study of glioma-infiltrating T cells after dendritic cell vaccination. TCRdb's table, derived via immunoSEQ multiplex PCR, lists solely in-frame clones and lacks some. Of around 58,000 clones in the sample, around four fifths were seen once. The source was blood, collected before dendritic cell vaccination. The source of these receptors is a human donor with glioblastoma. Both conserved end residues are trimmed from each CDR3. Each record gives: V gene, CDR3 protein.

>TRBV11-2
ASSLYEQY
>TRBV18
ASSPTVAYEQY
>TRBV11-2
ASSRLTRDRGYGYT
>TRBV19
ASNPGTRSNQPQH
>TRBV19
ASSYRGYNEQF
>TRBV11-2
ASSPGLAGGTDTQY
>TRBV27
ASRTALNYGYT
>TRBV6-4
ASSDRGWTGELF
>TRBV5-1
ASSGGDRGGTEAF
>TRBV6-5
ASSGGLETGELF
>TRBV1
TSSQAPRTSGGEVEETQY
>TRBV4-1
ASSPLDRANNYGYT
>TRBV2
ASSERQGVTEAF
>TRBV28
ASSPDRVAYEQY
>TRBV6-4
ASSPNRGADTQY
>TRBV5-1
ASSLNGQDQETQY
>TRBV5-1
ASSLGGLAEISNEQF
>TRBV27
ASIINRGSGQETQY
>TRBV10-3
AISGDSDSPLH
>TRBV28
ASSRQGAQGYT
>TRBV21-1
ASSKTCTQY
>TRBV15
ATARRSSGPNAGELF
>TRBV2
ASSEAWTVLGTGELF
>TRBV5-6
ASSFRQGVSGYT
>TRBV7-9
ASSLGLATLQETQY
>TRBV4-1
ASSQDPVARETQY
>TRBV20-1
SARHSDTQY
>TRBV11-2
ASSADRVPYGYT
>TRBV4-2
ASSQTGTDQPQH
>TRBV7-2
ASSFGQRETQY
>TRBV15
ATSRGGILGVTNEKLF